This TCR beta chain derives from a study of OX40 agonist ivuxolimab in advanced cancers. V was clipped by 6 bases and J by 2 bases; unmatched bases: 20. Germline V gene lookup returns CDR1 MNHEY and CDR2 SMNVEV (reference sequence). The CDR3 is made up of 19 amino acids. TCRdb's table, derived via immunoSEQ multiplex PCR, lists solely in-frame clones and lacks some. The sample consists of about 16,000 clones, just under 85% of them appearing once. This sequence was found in an adult with an advanced solid tumor such as melanoma, head and neck, liver or kidney cancer. The sequencing used CD4+ or CD8+ T cells sorted from blood, collected in a trial of the OX40 agonist ivuxolimab. The rearrangement joins TRBV27 to TRBJ1-2; 8 nucleotides match TRBD1. CDR3 coding DNA: TGTGCCAGCAGCGACTTGGTCCCAATCAGGGGGCTCCTGAACTATGGCTACACCTTC. Amino acids: CASSDLVPIRGLLNYGYTF.